This T cell receptor (beta chain) was sequenced for a study of blood T cell repertoires in COVID-19. Study context: The samples span acute and convalescent COVID-19 from the United States, Italy and Spain.

Looked up from germline, CDR1 is MNHEY and CDR2 is SVGEGT. This CDR3 spans 15 amino acids. V lost 2 bases and J lost 0, with 8 bases in between. Per the original methods: It was from reference gene primer amplification that nucleated cell counts were estimated. TCRdb's table, derived via immunoSEQ multiplex PCR, lists solely in-frame clones and lacks some. From that table come the V and J calls and clone size; the DNA was used to work out D and trimming. This sample has approximately 380,000 clones; 70% to 90% occur once, and the top ten carry more than 0.95%. Participants, roughly 18 to 90 years old, spanned approximately 25 US areas. Clinical histories supplied by participants themselves formed the basis of cohort assignment. This clone was recorded only once.

The genes are TRBV6-2 or TRBV6-3 and TRBJ1-3; the D is unclear. The clonotype comes from a woman between 18 and 30 years old who had recovered from COVID-19. Sequenced input: PBMCs or T cells enriched from blood (not recorded which). This chain's CDR3 is CASSYGPSSGNTIYF. The CDR3, as DNA: TGTGCCAGCAGTTACGGGCCAAGCTCTGGAAACACCATATATTTT.